This paragraph covers one T cell receptor (beta chain) sequence. Clones were sequenced by immunoSEQ multiplex PCR, and TCRdb holds only the in-frame ones, with some missing. The sample lists tens of thousands of clones, about four fifths occurring once. This entry belongs to a study of blood T cell repertoires in COVID-19. The sample consisted of peripheral blood. The TCR was taken from an older man with acute or convalescent COVID-19.

CDR3 sequence: CATSDSRYTQYF. CDR3 in DNA: TGTGCCACCAGTGATTCTAGGTATACGCAGTATTTT. V gene TRBV24-1 combines with J gene TRBJ2-3, with unresolved D. CDR3 length: 12 residues. V was pared by 2 bases and J by 7 bases, with 6 bases between. Germline assignment: CDR1 KGHDR and CDR2 SFDVKD.